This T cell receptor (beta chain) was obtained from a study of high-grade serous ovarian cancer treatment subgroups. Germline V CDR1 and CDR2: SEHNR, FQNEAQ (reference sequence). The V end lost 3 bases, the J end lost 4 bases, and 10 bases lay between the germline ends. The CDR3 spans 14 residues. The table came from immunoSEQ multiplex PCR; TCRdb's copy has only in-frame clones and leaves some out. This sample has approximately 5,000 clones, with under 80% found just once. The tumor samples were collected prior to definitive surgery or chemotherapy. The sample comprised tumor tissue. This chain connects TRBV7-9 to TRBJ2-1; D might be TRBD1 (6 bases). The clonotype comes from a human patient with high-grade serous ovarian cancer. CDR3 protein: CASSFRDTYNEQFF. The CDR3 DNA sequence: TGTGCCAGCAGCTTCCGGGACACTTACAATGAGCAGTTCTTC. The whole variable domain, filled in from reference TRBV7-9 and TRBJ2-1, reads DTGVSQNPRHKITKRGQNVTFRCDPISEHNRLYWYRQTLGQGPEFLTYFQNEAQLEKSRLLSDRFSAERPKGSFSTLEIQRTEQGDSAMYLCASSFRDTYNEQFFGPGTRLTVL.